The rows below give T cell receptor beta chains drawn from one sample of a study of cytomegalovirus exposure and HLA in healthy donors. Profiled with immunoSEQ multiplex PCR; TCRdb holds only in-frame clones, not every one. The repertoire has 200,000 to 250,000 clones, about 74% of them found once; the top ten carry less than 2%. Sequencing was carried out using PBMCs. The receptors come from a woman aged 25-40 years in good health and CMV-seronegative. The CDR3 runs from the conserved cysteine through the conserved F or W. Each record gives: clone size, D gene, J gene, V gene, CDR3 protein, CDR3 DNA. The D gene is left open where the match is weak. A row's size may be missing; if present it is once, few, many or a size class.

NA,TRBD2,TRBJ2-1,TRBV7-2,CASSLTGGTTYNEQFF,TGTGCCAGCAGCCTAACGGGGGGAACTACCTACAATGAGCAGTTCTTC
NA,NA,TRBJ1-2,TRBV19,CAGQGLSYGYTF,TGTGCCGGGCAGGGACTGAGCTATGGCTACACCTTC
few,NA,TRBJ1-1,TRBV10-2,CASSYGTEAFF,TGCGCCAGCAGTTACGGCACTGAAGCTTTCTTT
NA,TRBD1,TRBJ2-7,TRBV7-3,CASSPTGGSSYEQYF,TGTGCCAGCAGCCCTACAGGGGGTAGTTCCTACGAGCAGTACTTC
NA,NA,TRBJ1-2,TRBV2,CASSERANYGYTF,TGTGCCAGCAGTGAACGGGCTAACTATGGCTACACCTTC
NA,NA,TRBJ2-3,TRBV18,CASSEGADTQYF,TGTGCCAGCTCGGAAGGGGCCGATACGCAGTATTTT
NA,TRBD2,TRBJ2-6,TRBV30,CAWAPQLAGGVGANVLTF,TGTGCCTGGGCCCCCCAACTAGCGGGAGGAGTTGGGGCCAACGTCCTGACTTTC
NA,NA,TRBJ1-1,TRBV7-9,CASSPRPGNKGTEAFF,TGTGCCAGCAGCCCCCGCCCGGGAAACAAAGGCACTGAAGCTTTCTTT
few,TRBD1,TRBJ1-1,TRBV19,CASSADRGSTEAFF,TGTGCCAGTAGTGCTGACAGGGGGAGCACTGAAGCTTTCTTT
few,NA,TRBJ1-2,TRBV6-1,CASSVDWRTRGYTF,TGTGCCAGCAGTGTAGATTGGAGGACGCGAGGCTACACCTTC
NA,TRBD2,TRBJ2-2,TRBV7-2,CASSLGLAPGELFF,TGTGCCAGCAGCTTAGGACTAGCCCCCGGGGAGCTGTTTTTT
NA,NA,TRBJ1-1,TRBV7-9,CASSFSGGGTEAFF,TGTGCCAGCAGCTTTAGCGGGGGAGGGACTGAAGCTTTCTTT
NA,NA,TRBJ1-1,TRBV30,CAFTTGNLRRTEAFF,TGTGCCTTTACTACAGGTAATTTGCGGCGCACTGAAGCTTTCTTT
few,TRBD1,TRBJ1-1,TRBV14,CASTKQGAGSEAFF,TGTGCCAGCACCAAACAGGGGGCCGGTTCTGAAGCTTTCTTT
NA,TRBD1,TRBJ2-7,TRBV5-6,CASSSYGGQGTYEQYF,TGTGCCAGCAGCTCCTACGGGGGACAGGGGACTTACGAGCAGTACTTC
NA,NA,TRBJ2-7,TRBV30,CAWSLGQTYEQYF,TGTGCCTGGAGTCTTGGACAGACCTACGAGCAGTACTTC
NA,NA,TRBJ2-7,TRBV7-3,CASSFGQTYEQYF,TGTGCCAGCAGCTTCGGACAGACCTACGAGCAGTACTTC
NA,TRBD2,TRBJ2-3,TRBV9,CASSFSGGAQDTQYF,TGTGCCAGCAGCTTTAGCGGGGGGGCCCAAGATACGCAGTATTTT
NA,TRBD1,TRBJ2-1,TRBV18,CASSRQLGQGNNEQFF,TGTGCCAGCTCGCGTCAACTGGGACAGGGGAACAATGAGCAGTTCTTC
once,NA,TRBJ1-1,TRBV9,CASSVDGSIATEAFF,TGTGCCAGCAGCGTAGATGGGTCAATAGCCACTGAAGCTTTCTTT
once,NA,TRBJ2-7,TRBV2,CASSEVRDYEQYF,TGTGCCAGCAGTGAAGTCAGGGACTACGAGCAGTACTTC
NA,NA,TRBJ2-7,TRBV6-1,CASSAIETGPHEQYF,TGTGCCAGCAGCGCAATTGAGACAGGCCCCCACGAGCAGTACTTC
NA,TRBD2,TRBJ2-1,TRBV9,CASSLLGGTSGFYNEQFF,TGTGCCAGCAGCCTGCTAGGGGGTACTAGCGGGTTTTACAATGAGCAGTTCTTC
NA,NA,TRBJ2-1,TRBV12-2,CASRLPRTSGGYNEQFF,TGTGCAAGTCGCTTACCCCGGACTAGCGGGGGTTACAATGAGCAGTTCTTC
NA,TRBD1,TRBJ1-1,TRBV7-9,CASSSTRDRVNTEAFF,TGTGCCAGCAGCTCAACCCGCGACAGGGTGAACACTGAAGCTTTCTTT
few,NA,TRBJ1-1,TRBV15,CATSRLLGQTNTEAFF,TGTGCCACCAGCAGGTTACTGGGGCAGACGAACACTGAAGCTTTCTTT
NA,NA,TRBJ1-1,TRBV6-5,CASRTGYRTEAFF,TGTGCCAGCAGAACAGGGTATCGAACTGAAGCTTTCTTT
NA,NA,TRBJ2-1,TRBV30,CAWSDTYNEQFF,TGTGCCTGGAGCGACACTTACAATGAGCAGTTCTTC
NA,TRBD1,TRBJ1-5,TRBV19,CASSWTGNSNQPQHF,TGTGCCAGTAGTTGGACAGGGAATAGCAATCAGCCCCAGCATTTT
NA,NA,TRBJ1-5,TRBV30,CAWSVQGQRPQHF,TGTGCCTGGAGTGTACAGGGCCAAAGGCCCCAGCATTTT
once,TRBD1,TRBJ1-5,TRBV19,CASSIQGTASNQPQHF,TGTGCCAGTAGTATTCAAGGGACAGCGAGCAATCAGCCCCAGCATTTT
few,NA,TRBJ2-1,TRBV11-2,CASIPLDSYNEQFF,TGTGCCAGCATCCCATTGGACAGTTACAATGAGCAGTTCTTC
once,NA,TRBJ2-3,TRBV6-1,CASSEGPTGSTDTQYF,TGTGCCAGCAGTGAAGGCCCCACAGGGAGCACAGATACGCAGTATTTT
NA,TRBD2,TRBJ2-1,TRBV7-3,CASSLGTSRNYEQFF,TGTGCCAGCAGCCTGGGGACTAGCAGGAACTATGAGCAGTTCTTC
NA,TRBD2,TRBJ2-5,TRBV2,CASTGLAGATETQYF,TGTGCCAGCACCGGACTAGCGGGAGCTACGGAGACCCAGTACTTC
NA,TRBD1,TRBJ1-1,TRBV29-1,CSVGTGTEAFF,TGCAGCGTTGGGACAGGGACTGAAGCTTTCTTT
few,TRBD1,TRBJ2-3,TRBV5-5,CASSLGRDRGLGTDTQYF,TGTGCCAGCAGCTTGGGACGGGACAGGGGCCTTGGCACAGATACGCAGTATTTT
few,TRBD1,TRBJ1-6,TRBV30,CAWSEDRGDSPLHF,TGTGCCTGGAGTGAGGACAGGGGGGACTCACCCCTCCACTTT
once,TRBD1,TRBJ1-4,TRBV6-5,CASRPGQGNEKLFF,TGTGCCAGCAGACCGGGACAGGGAAATGAAAAACTGTTTTTT